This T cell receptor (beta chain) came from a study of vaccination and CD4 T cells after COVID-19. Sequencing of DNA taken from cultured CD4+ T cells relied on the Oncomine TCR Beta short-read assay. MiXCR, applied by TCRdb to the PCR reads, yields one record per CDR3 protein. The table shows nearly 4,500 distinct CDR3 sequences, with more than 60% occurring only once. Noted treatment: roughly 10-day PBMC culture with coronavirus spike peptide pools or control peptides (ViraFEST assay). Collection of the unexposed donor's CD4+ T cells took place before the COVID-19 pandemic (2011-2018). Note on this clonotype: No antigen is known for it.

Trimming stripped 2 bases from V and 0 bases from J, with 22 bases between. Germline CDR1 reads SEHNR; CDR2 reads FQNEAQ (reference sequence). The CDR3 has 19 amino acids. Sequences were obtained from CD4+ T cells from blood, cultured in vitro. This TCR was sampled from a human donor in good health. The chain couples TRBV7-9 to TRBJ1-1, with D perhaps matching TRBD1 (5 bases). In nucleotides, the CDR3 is TGTGCCAGCAGCTTACCCACCTCTTCTGGGGCAGCAATGAACACTGAAGCTTTCTTT. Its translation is CASSLPTSSGAAMNTEAFF. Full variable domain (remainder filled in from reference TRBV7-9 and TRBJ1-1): DTGVSQNPRHKITKRGQNVTFRCDPISEHNRLYWYRQTLGQGPEFLTYFQNEAQLEKSRLLSDRFSAERPKGSFSTLEIQRTEQGDSAMYLCASSLPTSSGAAMNTEAFFGQGTRLTVV.